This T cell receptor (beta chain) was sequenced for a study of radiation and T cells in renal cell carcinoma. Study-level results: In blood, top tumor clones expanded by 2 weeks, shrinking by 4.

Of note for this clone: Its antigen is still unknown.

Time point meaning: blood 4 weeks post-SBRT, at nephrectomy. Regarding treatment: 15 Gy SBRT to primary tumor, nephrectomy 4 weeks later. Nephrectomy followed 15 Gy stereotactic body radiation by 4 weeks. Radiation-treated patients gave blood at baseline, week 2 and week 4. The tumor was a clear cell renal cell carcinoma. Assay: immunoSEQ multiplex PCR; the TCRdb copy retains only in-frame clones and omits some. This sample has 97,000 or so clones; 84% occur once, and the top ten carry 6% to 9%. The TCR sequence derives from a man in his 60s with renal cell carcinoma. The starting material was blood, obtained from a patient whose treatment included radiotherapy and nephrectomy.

The DNA for the CDR3 is TGTGCCAGCAGTTCAAGCGGGAGTTCCCACAATGAGCAGTTCTTC. Translated, it gives CASSSSGSSHNEQFF. The chain is built from TRBV27 and TRBJ2-1; TRBD2 aligns across 8 bases. Germline V gene lookup returns CDR1 MNHEY and CDR2 SMNVEV (reference sequence). This CDR3 is built from 15 residues. The V and J ends lost 4 bases and 5 bases, in that order; junction bases with no gene match: 7.